This T cell receptor (beta chain) is drawn from a study of tumor-infiltrating lymphocytes in oesophageal squamous cell carcinoma. Via MiXCR, TCRdb re-called the PCR reads, giving one row per CDR3 protein. This sample has around 18,000 distinct CDR3 sequences, with 35% to 50% found just once. The table lists this clonotype with a few counts. The specimen was esophageal tumor tissue. This receptor was obtained from a male donor with esophageal squamous cell carcinoma.

The CDR3 DNA follows: TGTGCCAGCAGCCTCCGCGGGAGGGCCTACGAGCAGTACTTC. Translated, it gives CASSLRGRAYEQYF. V and J are TRBV3-1 and TRBJ2-7, with TRBD2 identical over 9 bases. The CDR3 has 14 amino acids. CDR1 LGHDT and CDR2 YNNKEL come from the germline V gene (reference sequence). V was clipped by 4 bases and J by 2 bases; unmatched bases: 3.